This T cell receptor (beta chain) was found in a study of Graves' ophthalmopathy and Graves' hyperthyroidism. PBMCs were isolated by Ficoll-Paque density gradient centrifugation, using around 10 ml of fresh peripheral blood as the starting material. Scientists amplified the TCR beta CDR3 regions from RNA transcripts. HTBI primers primed a first-round RT-PCR, and a second-round multiplex PCR followed. Each CDR3 protein gets one entry after TCRdb re-called the multiplex PCR reads with MiXCR. The data contain some 750,000 distinct CDR3 sequences, approximately 40% of them singletons. The CDR3 runs to 13 residues. V was shortened by 4 bases and J by 6 bases, with 10 bases between the two germline ends. Germline V gives CDR1 ENHRY, CDR2 SYGVKD. General study points: Classification of ophthalmopathy versus stable hyperthyroidism by a 13-signature model yielded about 88% sensitivity and approximately 79% specificity. The model's prediction of ophthalmopathy progression had 70.59% sensitivity and approximately 77% specificity.

This clonotype appeared many times. Its antigen is still unknown. The receptor comes from an adult man with Graves' ophthalmopathy. Material: peripheral blood. V is TRBV10-3 and J is TRBJ1-5; D not certain. The CDR3 coding sequence is TGTGCCATCAGTGGTCACGGGGTTCAGCCCCAGCATTTT. Protein: CAISGHGVQPQHF.